This T cell receptor beta chain was observed in a study of CD8 T cells in ankylosing spondylitis. General observations from the study: The study looked at matched synovial fluid samples from ankylosing spondylitis patients. Disease-linked clones were reported to be significantly enriched there. Ankylosing spondylitis blood appeared to carry a characteristic TCR beta motif of eight or nine highly homologous variants.

Preparation of TCR beta libraries was done by quantitative 5'-RACE with molecular barcodes. TCRdb reprocessed the 5' RACE reads via MiXCR and lists one record per CDR3 protein. The sample yields fewer than 550,000 distinct CDR3 sequences, roughly 5% seen once. The table lists this clonotype with many counts. The antigen remains undetermined. The clonotype originates from a male donor with ankylosing spondylitis. The sample was blood, either unsorted or a sorted T cell fraction (not recorded which).

Written as DNA, the CDR3 is TGTGCCAGCAGTGAAGGCAGCCACTCTGGAAACACCATATATTTT. This gives the protein CASSEGSHSGNTIYF. V and J are TRBV2 and TRBJ1-3; D gene unclear. Germline values: CDR1 SNHLY, CDR2 FYNNEI. Between the trimmed V and J ends, which lost 1 base and 0 bases, there was a span of 7 bases. The CDR3 totals 15 residues.